This TCR beta chain was obtained from a study of beta chain features in type 1 diabetes. Study in general: Healthy donors, compared against patients, showed similar age, gender and cell yields.

Findings and limits, study-wide: A greater similarity of naive, central memory and Treg TCRB repertoires was seen among patients than among healthy donors. In every one of the four CD4+ subsets, TCRB CDR3s were moderately but significantly shorter in Type 1 diabetes patients. Patients and controls would be equally affected if PCR favored shorter templates.

Expressed TCRB transcripts were sequenced after all isolated RNA was converted to cDNA. Naive, central memory and regulatory T cell samples averaged approximately 3.9 million immunoSEQ reads each. Only in-frame clones appear in the TCRdb table, and some are missing; sequencing was by immunoSEQ multiplex PCR. This table has about 340,000 clones, 7% to 10% appearing once. Worth noting for this clone: Its antigen is undetermined.

This clonotype was sampled from a man aged 25-45 years with type 1 diabetes. The source material was central memory CD4+ T cells from blood.

The CDR3 region is CASSLVSLNTEAFF. The CDR3 bases are TGTGCCAGCAGCTTAGTATCTCTTAACACTGAAGCTTTCTTT. The chain has TRBV7-6 and TRBJ1-1; D gene uncertain. The CDR3 has 14 amino acids. The germline V gene has CDR1 SGHVS and CDR2 FNYEAQ. The ends were cut back, 1 base at V and 2 bases at J, with 8 bases in the middle.